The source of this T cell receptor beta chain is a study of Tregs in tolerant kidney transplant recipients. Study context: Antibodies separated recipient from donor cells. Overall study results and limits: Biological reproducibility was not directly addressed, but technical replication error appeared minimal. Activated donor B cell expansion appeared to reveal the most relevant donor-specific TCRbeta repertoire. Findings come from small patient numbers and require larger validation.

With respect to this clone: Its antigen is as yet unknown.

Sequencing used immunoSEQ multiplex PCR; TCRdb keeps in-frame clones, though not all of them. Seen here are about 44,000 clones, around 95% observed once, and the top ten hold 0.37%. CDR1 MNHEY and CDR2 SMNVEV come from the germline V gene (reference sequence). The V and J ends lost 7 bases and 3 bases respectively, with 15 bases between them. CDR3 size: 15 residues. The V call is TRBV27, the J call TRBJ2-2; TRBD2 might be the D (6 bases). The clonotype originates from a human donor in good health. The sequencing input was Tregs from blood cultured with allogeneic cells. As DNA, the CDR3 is TGTGCCAGCATCCTCGCGGGGTTGCACACCGGGGAGCTGTTTTTT. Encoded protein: CASILAGLHTGELFF.